This TCR beta chain was recovered during a study of CD8+CD57+ T cells in acquired aplastic anemia. About the study: Sorted CD4+ and CD8+ cells gave an average of approximately 3.1 ug of DNA.

This clonotype was seen more than once but under ten times. Its antigen is undetermined. CD8+CD57+ cell expansion, shown by flow cytometry, had occurred in the patients selected for sequencing. All patients had severe acquired aplastic anemia. V was pared by 2 bases and J by 3 bases, with 14 bases between. The CDR3 contains 14 residues. Germline assignment: CDR1 GTSNPN and CDR2 SVGIG (reference sequence). Genomic DNA, the template, was used for profiling of the TCR beta VDJ and CDR3. One entry per CDR3 protein, called by TCRdb with MiXCR from the reads. The table lists around 200,000 distinct CDR3 sequences, around 50% of them singletons. General observations from the study: Some 28 sequences, all CD8+ CDR3, were shared between patients and controls.

The sample was sorted CD4+, CD8+, or CD8+CD57+ T cells (not recorded which) from PBMCs. The TCR was taken from a human donor with aplastic anemia. This rearrangement joins TRBV30 to TRBJ2-7; the D is unclear. Here the CDR3 DNA reads TGTGCCTGGAGTTCTCCGGGCCCAAACTACGAGCAGTACTTC. This gives the protein CAWSSPGPNYEQYF.